A single sample is the source of the 17 T cell receptor beta chains below, sequenced in a study of cytomegalovirus exposure and HLA in healthy donors. Only in-frame clones appear in the TCRdb table, and some are missing; sequencing was by immunoSEQ multiplex PCR. The sample carries about 130,000 clones, about 90% recorded once. The source material was PBMCs. These receptors were taken from a man aged 25-45 years in good health and CMV-seronegative.

J is TRBJ2-7 and V is TRBV6-5, with TRBD2 matching 8 bases. Trimming removed 0 bases from V and 6 bases from J; junction bases left unmatched: 7. This CDR3 spans 15 amino acids. Germline CDR1 MNHEY, CDR2 SVGAGI. CDR3: CASSYSIIAGGEQYF. The CDR3 bases are TGTGCCAGCAGTTACTCGATAATTGCGGGGGGCGAGCAGTACTTC.

This clone has a handful of counts. This rearrangement joins TRBV18 to TRBJ1-5, with 9 bases lining up with TRBD1. The CDR3 loop spans 16 amino acids. The germline gives CDR1 KGHSH, CDR2 LQKENI. With 5 bases clipped from V and 2 bases from J, the junction kept 7 bases outside the gene matches. The CDR3 loop reads CASSSKQGARNQPQHF. The DNA for the CDR3 is TGTGCCAGCTCATCTAAACAGGGGGCGCGCAATCAGCCCCAGCATTTT.

The J gene is TRBJ1-3, the V gene TRBV7-8, with D maybe TRBD1 (5 bases). The CDR3 runs to 16 residues. V dropped 1 base and J dropped 5 bases, with 15 bases sitting between them. Per germline, CDR1 SGHVS and CDR2 FQNEAQ. The CDR3 region is CASSLEAPGRRNTIYF. CDR3 nucleotide sequence: TGTGCCAGCAGCTTAGAAGCGCCAGGGAGGAGAAACACCATATATTTT.

V usage is TRBV7-9 and J usage is TRBJ1-4, with D perhaps TRBD1 (6 bases). Trimming shortened V by 5 bases and J by 4 bases, and 11 bases separated the two germline ends. CDR1 is SEHNR, CDR2 FQNEAQ, per germline (reference sequence). The CDR3 has 14 amino acids. The CDR3 is CASSRGQNNEKLFF. DNA of the CDR3: TGTGCCAGCAGCCGCGGACAGAATAATGAAAAACTGTTTTTT.

V is TRBV7-2 and J is TRBJ2-5; a weak D match, TRBD2 (6 bases). Germline V gene sequence: CDR1 SGHTA, CDR2 FQGNSA. The CDR3 has 15 residues. V was pared by 3 bases and J by 5 bases, with 16 bases between. This chain's CDR3 is CASSLLLGGLETQYF. The CDR3 DNA follows: TGTGCCAGCAGCTTGCTGCTCGGGGGTCTGGAGACCCAGTACTTC.

The rearrangement joins TRBV6-4 to TRBJ1-3, with unresolved D. The CDR3 totals 15 residues. Germline V CDR1 and CDR2: MRHNA, SNTAGT. The V gene lost 0 bases and the J gene lost 0 bases, with 6 bases spanning the gap. The CDR3 nucleotides read TGTGCCAGCAGTGACTCGATCAGCTCTGGAAACACCATATATTTT. It specifies CASSDSISSGNTIYF.

The rearrangement links TRBV7-6 to TRBJ2-7; 13 bases align to TRBD2. CDR3 length: 16 residues. With V trimmed by 5 bases and J by 0 bases, 4 bases remained unmatched. Germline CDR1 and CDR2: SGHVS and FNYEAQ. In DNA, the CDR3 is TGTGCCAGCAGCCAGGGACTAGCGGGGAGCTCCTACGAGCAGTACTTC. It specifies CASSQGLAGSSYEQYF.

This clone was picked up one time. The chain couples TRBV5-4 to TRBJ2-7; 8 bases are shared with TRBD2. Unmatched junction bases numbered 7, after V lost 3 bases and J lost 2 bases. CDR3 length: 15 residues. The germline V gene encodes CDR1 SGHNT and CDR2 YYREEE (reference sequence). The CDR3 region is CASSSAGGLTYEQYF. In DNA, the CDR3 is TGTGCCAGCAGCTCCGCGGGGGGCCTAACCTACGAGCAGTACTTC. The whole variable domain, filled in from reference TRBV5-4 and TRBJ2-7, reads ETGVTQSPTHLIKTRGQQVTLRCSSQSGHNTVSWYQQALGQGPQFIFQYYREEENGRGNFPPRFSGLQFPNYSSELNVNALELDDSALYLCASSSAGGLTYEQYFGPGTRLTVT.

This clone was seen a few times. V and J are TRBV13 and TRBJ2-7; no firm D call. Germline V gene data show CDR1 as PRHDT and CDR2 as FYEKMQ (reference sequence). This CDR3 contains 14 residues. The V and J ends lost 4 bases and 6 bases respectively, with 16 bases between them. The CDR3 sequence is CASSWRPAESEQYF. The DNA of the CDR3 is TGTGCCAGCAGCTGGAGACCGGCGGAGTCCGAGCAGTACTTC.

This clone was seen once. This chain joins TRBV4-1 and TRBJ1-5, with 8 bases identical to TRBD1. This CDR3 region has 16 residues. The V gene's germline CDR1 is MGHRA and CDR2 YSYEKL. Trimming took 4 bases from V and 6 from J; bases not matched to a gene: 11. The CDR3 region is CASSPSEDREGQPQHF. In DNA, the CDR3 is TGCGCCAGCAGCCCTTCGGAGGACAGGGAGGGTCAGCCCCAGCATTTT.

The chain links TRBV5-4 to TRBJ2-7; 8 bases are a match to TRBD2. CDR1 and CDR2 from the germline V gene are SGHNT and YYREEE (reference sequence). Trimming took 1 base from V and 5 from J; bases not matched to a gene: 11. This CDR3 contains 16 residues. The CDR3, as DNA: TGTGCCAGCAGCTTGCTTCCCATAACGGGGGGGAACGAGCAGTACTTC. Translating it yields CASSLLPITGGNEQYF.

V and J are TRBV7-6 and TRBJ1-1, with a tentative D call TRBD1 (5 bases). Germline V gene lookup returns CDR1 SGHVS and CDR2 FNYEAQ. Trimming pared 5 bases from V and 1 base from J, leaving 8 bases between. The CDR3 consists of 13 residues. The CDR3 DNA reads TGTGCCAGCAGCGTAGACAGGAACACTGAAGCTTTCTTT. Its protein is CASSVDRNTEAFF.

The CDR3 loop reads CASSSAYGYTF. In nucleotides, the CDR3 is TGTGCCAGCAGTTCAGCGTATGGCTACACCTTC. The genes are TRBV6-5 and TRBJ1-2; D ambiguous. Trimming shortened V by 4 bases and J by 5 bases, and 5 bases separated the two germline ends. This CDR3 is 11 amino acids long. The germline V gene has CDR1 MNHEY and CDR2 SVGAGI.

The J gene is TRBJ1-3, the V gene TRBV28; tentative D call: TRBD1 (5 bases). The germline V gene encodes CDR1 MDHEN and CDR2 SYDVKM. Trimming took 5 bases from V and 0 from J, leaving 11 bases between them. This CDR3 comprises 15 residues. The CDR3: CASSPGLSSGNTIYF. The CDR3 bases are TGTGCCAGCAGTCCGGGACTTTCCTCTGGAAACACCATATATTTT.

V gene TRBV25-1 combines with J gene TRBJ2-1; D ambiguous. Germline values: CDR1 MGHDK, CDR2 SYGVNS. V was clipped by 3 bases and J by 8 bases, with 8 bases between them. The CDR3 totals 12 residues. DNA of the CDR3: TGTGCCAGCAGTGAGGTAGCAGATGAGCAGTTCTTC. Translated: CASSEVADEQFF.

The CDR3, as DNA: TGTGCCAGCAGCCCCCAGGGACAGGGAGGAGGCTACACCTTC. It yields the protein CASSPQGQGGGYTF. The chain uses TRBV7-9 and TRBJ1-2, with 9 bases matching TRBD1. The germline gives CDR1 SEHNR, CDR2 FQNEAQ (reference sequence). The CDR3 is made up of 14 amino acids. V shed 5 bases and J 8 bases; nucleotides not matched to a gene: 9.

V gene TRBV6-4 combines with J gene TRBJ1-5; D not certain. Trimming removed 0 bases at V and 4 bases at J, with 4 bases between. CDR3 length: 13 residues. The germline V gene encodes CDR1 MRHNA and CDR2 SNTAGT. The CDR3 region has the DNA TGTGCCAGCAGTGACTCCGTGAATCAGCCCCAGCATTTT. This sequence encodes CASSDSVNQPQHF.